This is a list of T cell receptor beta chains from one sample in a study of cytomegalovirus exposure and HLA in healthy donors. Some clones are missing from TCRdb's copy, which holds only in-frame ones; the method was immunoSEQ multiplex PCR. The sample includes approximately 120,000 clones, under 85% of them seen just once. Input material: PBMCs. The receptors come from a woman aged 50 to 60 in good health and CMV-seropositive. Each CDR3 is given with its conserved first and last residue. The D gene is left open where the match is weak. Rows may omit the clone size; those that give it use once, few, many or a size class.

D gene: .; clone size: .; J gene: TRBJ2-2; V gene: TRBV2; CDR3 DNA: TGTGCCTCAGGAAGGTATTTCGGGGAGCTGTTTTTT; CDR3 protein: CASGRYFGELFF
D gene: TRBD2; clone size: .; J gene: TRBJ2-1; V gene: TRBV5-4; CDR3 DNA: TGTGCCAGCAGCTTGGGGGGACTAGCGGGAGTTAATGAGCAGTTCTTC; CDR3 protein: CASSLGGLAGVNEQFF
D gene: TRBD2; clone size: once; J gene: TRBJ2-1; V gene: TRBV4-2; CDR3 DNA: TGTGCCAGCAGCCAAGTGACGGGGGGGCTCATAAGACAGTTCTTC; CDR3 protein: CASSQVTGGLIRQFF
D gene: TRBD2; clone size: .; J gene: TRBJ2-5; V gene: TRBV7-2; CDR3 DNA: TGTGCCAGCAGCCCCCCGTCCCGGGGGGGAGGGGAGCAGTACTTC; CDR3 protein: CASSPPSRGGGEQYF
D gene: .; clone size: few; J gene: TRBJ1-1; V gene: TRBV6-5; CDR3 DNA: TGTGCCAGCAGCGGACCCCCGGGATCTTTCTTT; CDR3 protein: CASSGPPGSFF
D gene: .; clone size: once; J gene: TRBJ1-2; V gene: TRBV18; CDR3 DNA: TGTGCCAGCTCTGCTCAGGGGTATGGCTACACCTTC; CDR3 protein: CASSAQGYGYTF
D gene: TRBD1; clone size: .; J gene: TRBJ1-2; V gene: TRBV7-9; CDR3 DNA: TGTTCCAGCAGCTTAGAACAGGGGAGTAGCTACACCTTC; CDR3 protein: CSSSLEQGSSYTF
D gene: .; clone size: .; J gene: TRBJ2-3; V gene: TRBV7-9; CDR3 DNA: TGTGCCAGCAGCCCCTCGTCCGTTACAGATACGCAGTATTTT; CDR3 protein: CASSPSSVTDTQYF
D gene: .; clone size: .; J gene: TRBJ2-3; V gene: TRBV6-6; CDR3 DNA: TGTGCCAGCAGGCGGCCAAGCACAGATACGCAGTATTTT; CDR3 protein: CASRRPSTDTQYF
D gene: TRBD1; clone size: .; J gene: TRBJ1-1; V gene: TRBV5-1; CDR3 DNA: TGCGCCAGCAGCTTGGTACAAGGGGGCGGCACTGAAGCTTTCTTT; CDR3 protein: CASSLVQGGGTEAFF
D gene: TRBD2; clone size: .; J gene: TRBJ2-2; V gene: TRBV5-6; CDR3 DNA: TGTGCCAGCAGCTGGGTTGGGGGGGCGAACACCGGGGAGCTGTTTTTT; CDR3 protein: CASSWVGGANTGELFF
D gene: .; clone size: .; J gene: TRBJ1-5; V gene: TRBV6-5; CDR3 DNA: TGTGCCAGCAGTTACGGGCAGAACCAGCCCCAGCATTTT; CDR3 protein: CASSYGQNQPQHF
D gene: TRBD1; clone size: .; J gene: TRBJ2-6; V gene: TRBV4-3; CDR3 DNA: TGCGCCAGCAGCCTCTTTTGGGACAGAGGCCCCTCTGGGGCCAACGTCCTGACTTTC; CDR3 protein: CASSLFWDRGPSGANVLTF
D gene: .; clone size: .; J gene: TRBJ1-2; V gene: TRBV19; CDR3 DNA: TGTGCCAGTAGTATGTCGACGGGAGCTGGCTACACCTTC; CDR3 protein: CASSMSTGAGYTF
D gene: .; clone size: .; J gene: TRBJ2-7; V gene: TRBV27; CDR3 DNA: TGTGCCAGCAGTTTTTCGGGGGTCTACGAGCAGTACTTC; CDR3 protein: CASSFSGVYEQYF
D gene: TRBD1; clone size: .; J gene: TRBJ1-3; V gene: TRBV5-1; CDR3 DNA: TGCGCCAGCAGCTTGGGGACAGGAGGAAACACCATATATTTT; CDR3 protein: CASSLGTGGNTIYF
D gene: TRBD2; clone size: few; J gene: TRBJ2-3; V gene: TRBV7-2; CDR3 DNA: TGTGCCAGCAGCGAACTAGCGGGGGGGTCGTTTACAGATACGCAGTATTTT; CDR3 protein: CASSELAGGSFTDTQYF
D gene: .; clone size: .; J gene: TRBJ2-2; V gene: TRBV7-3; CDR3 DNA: TGTGCCAGCAGCCCACGGGGGGCTGGGACCGGGGAGCTGTTTTTT; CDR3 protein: CASSPRGAGTGELFF
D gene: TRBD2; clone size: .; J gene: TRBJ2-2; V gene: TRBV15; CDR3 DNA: TGTGCCACCAGCAGAGGACTAGCAGTCGGTATCGGGGAGCTGTTTTTT; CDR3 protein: CATSRGLAVGIGELFF
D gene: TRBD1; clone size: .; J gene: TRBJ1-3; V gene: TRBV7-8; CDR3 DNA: TGTGCCAGCAGCTTAGCGACAGGGTGGACTGGAAACACCATATATTTT; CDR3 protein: CASSLATGWTGNTIYF
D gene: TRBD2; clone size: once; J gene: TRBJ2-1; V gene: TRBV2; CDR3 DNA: TGTGCCAGTTGGACTAGCGCCTACAATGAGCAGTTCTTC; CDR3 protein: CASWTSAYNEQFF
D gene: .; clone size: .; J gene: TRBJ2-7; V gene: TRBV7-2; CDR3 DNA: TGTGCCAGCAGCCCCCGCCAACCGGGGAACTACGAGCAGTACTTC; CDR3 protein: CASSPRQPGNYEQYF
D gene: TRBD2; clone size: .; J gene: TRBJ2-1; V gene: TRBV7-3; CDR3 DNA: TGTGCCAGCAGCTTCCCTAGCGGGGGGGCATACAATGAGCAGTTCTTC; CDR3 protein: CASSFPSGGAYNEQFF
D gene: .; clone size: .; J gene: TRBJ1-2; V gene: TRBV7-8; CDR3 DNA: TGTGCCAGCAGCCCCTGGGTAGAGGGTGGGTATGGCTACACCTTC; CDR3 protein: CASSPWVEGGYGYTF
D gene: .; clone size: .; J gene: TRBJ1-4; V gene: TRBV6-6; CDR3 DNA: TGTGCCAGCAGTCAAAGGGGGGGCGCGGGTGAAAAACTGTTTTTT; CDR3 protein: CASSQRGGAGEKLFF
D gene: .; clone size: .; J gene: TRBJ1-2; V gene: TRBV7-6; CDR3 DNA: TGTGCCAGCAGCTTAACAGGAGAAGGTGGCTACACCTTC; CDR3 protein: CASSLTGEGGYTF
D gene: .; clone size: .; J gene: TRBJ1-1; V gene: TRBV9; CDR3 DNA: TGTGCCAGCAGCGTAGGGGTTGGGGGGTATACGGGCACTGAAGCTTTCTTT; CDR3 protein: CASSVGVGGYTGTEAFF
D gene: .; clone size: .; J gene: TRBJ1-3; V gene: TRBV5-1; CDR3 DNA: TGCGCCAGCAGCTTGGGACAGAGAAACACCATATATTTT; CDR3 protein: CASSLGQRNTIYF
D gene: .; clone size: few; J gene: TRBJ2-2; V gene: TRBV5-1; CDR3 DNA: TGCGCCAGCAGCAAAGACACGAACACCGGGGAGCTGTTTTTT; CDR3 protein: CASSKDTNTGELFF
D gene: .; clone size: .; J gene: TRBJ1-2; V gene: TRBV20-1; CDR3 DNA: TGCAGTGCGACCCGGGGGGGCTACACCTTC; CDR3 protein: CSATRGGYTF
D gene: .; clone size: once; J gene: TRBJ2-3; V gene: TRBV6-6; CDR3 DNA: TGTGCCAGCAGCCCTAGACTGCTAACAGATACGCAGTATTTT; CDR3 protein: CASSPRLLTDTQYF